These 13 T cell receptor beta chains share one sample of origin, sequenced in a study of T cell responses to AZD1222 COVID-19 vaccine. This table comes from immunoSEQ multiplex PCR, and its TCRdb copy is limited to in-frame clones, with some not included. The repertoire holds around 58,000 clones, with under 90% as singletons. This specimen consisted of peripheral blood, obtained on day 0 of AZD1222 vaccination. All receptors come from an adult in good health.

This chain links TRBV30 with TRBJ2-7; no definite D call. Germline assignment: CDR1 GTSNPN and CDR2 SVGIG (reference sequence). There are 12 residues in the CDR3. Trimming stripped 0 bases from V and 1 base from J, with 4 bases between. In nucleotides, the CDR3 is TGTGCCTGGAGTGTTGTGTCCTACGAGCAGTACTTC. Amino acids: CAWSVVSYEQYF.

This clone was counted at least ten times. This rearrangement joins TRBV9 to TRBJ1-3, with D uncertain. This CDR3 contains 11 residues. With 0 bases removed from V and 5 bases from J, the gap between germline ends came to 0 bases. CDR1 and CDR2 from the germline V gene are SGDLS and YYNGEE. CDR3 coding DNA: TGTGCCAGCAGCGTAGGAAACACCATATATTTT. Amino acid sequence: CASSVGNTIYF.

The chain links TRBV27 to TRBJ2-1; TRBD2 aligns across 11 bases. CDR3 size: 15 residues. Trimming at V came to 5 bases and at J to 3 bases, leaving 3 bases not matched to a gene. Germline V gene data show CDR1 as MNHEY and CDR2 as SMNVEV (reference sequence). CDR3 in DNA: TGTGCCAGCAGTCTACTAGCGGGGGTCTACAATGAGCAGTTCTTC. Its translation is CASSLLAGVYNEQFF.

This clone came up once. This sequence joins TRBV4-2 and TRBJ1-2, with D possibly matching TRBD1 (5 bases). V was shortened by 3 bases and J by 2 bases, with 16 bases between the two germline ends. The CDR3 contains 16 residues. CDR1 is LGHNA and CDR2 is YNFKEQ in the germline V gene. This CDR3 reads CASSHGATGLNYGYTF. The CDR3 DNA reads as TGTGCCAGCAGCCATGGGGCGACGGGTCTCAACTATGGCTACACCTTC.

The chain joins TRBV6-5 to TRBJ2-7; the D is unclear. Germline V gene sequence: CDR1 MNHEY, CDR2 SVGAGI. The V end lost 8 bases, the J end lost 7 bases, and 9 bases lay between the germline ends. The length of the CDR3 is 10 residues. CDR3 protein: CASSLGEQYF. As DNA, the CDR3 is TGTGCCAGCTCCCTGGGGGAGCAGTACTTC.

V is TRBV27 and J is TRBJ1-6, with 7 nucleotides matching TRBD1. Looked up from germline, CDR1 is MNHEY and CDR2 is SMNVEV (reference sequence). V lost 6 bases and J lost 7; bases outside the gene matches: 6. The CDR3 sequence is 14 residues long. CDR3 region: CASRQTGSNSPLHF. CDR3 bases: TGTGCCAGCAGACAGACAGGGTCGAATTCACCCCTCCACTTT.

V and J are TRBV6-5 and TRBJ1-1, with no clear D. The CDR3 totals 12 residues. Germline V gene data show CDR1 as MNHEY and CDR2 as SVGAGI. V lost 2 bases, J lost 1 base, and 2 bases lay in between. The CDR3 DNA reads TGTGCCAGCAGTTACCCGAACACTGAAGCTTTCTTT. Protein product: CASSYPNTEAFF.

J is TRBJ2-3 and V is TRBV28; 7 bases are shared with TRBD2. The J segment lost 4 bases and the V segment lost 3 bases, leaving 10 bases of the junction unmatched. The length of the CDR3 is 16 residues. Per germline, CDR1 MDHEN and CDR2 SYDVKM. The CDR3 sequence: CASSLGGLADADTQYF. The CDR3 DNA reads TGTGCCAGCAGTTTGGGTGGGCTAGCGGACGCAGATACGCAGTATTTT.

The chain has TRBV5-1 and TRBJ1-2, with D possibly matching TRBD1 (6 bases). With 1 base removed from V and 5 bases from J, the gap between germline ends came to 12 bases. Germline assignment: CDR1 SGHRS and CDR2 YFSETQ. This CDR3 spans 14 amino acids. The CDR3 reads CASSLPGAVYGYTF. CDR3 nucleotide sequence: TGCGCCAGCAGCTTGCCAGGGGCAGTTTATGGCTACACCTTC. Variable domain in full (rest from reference TRBV5-1 and TRBJ1-2): KAGVTQTPRYLIKTRGQQVTLSCSPISGHRSVSWYQQTPGQGLQFLFEYFSETQRNKGNFPGRFSGRQFSNSRSEMNVSTLELGDSALYLCASSLPGAVYGYTFGSGTRLTVV.

This clone was counted a single time. The rearrangement links TRBV19 to TRBJ1-4; a weak D match, TRBD1 (6 bases). The V end lost 5 bases, the J end lost 2 bases, and 15 bases lay between the germline ends. Germline CDR1 and CDR2: LNHDA and SQIVND (reference sequence). The CDR3 covers 16 residues. The CDR3 sequence is CASSLYRTATNEKLFF. The DNA for the CDR3 is TGTGCCAGTAGTTTATATCGGACAGCCACTAATGAAAAACTGTTTTTT.

CDR3 residues: CASRPGRAFNQPQHF. CDR3 nucleotide sequence: TGTGCCAGCAGGCCGGGACGGGCCTTCAATCAGCCCCAGCATTTT. The chain has TRBV27 and TRBJ1-5; maybe TRBD1 (5 bases). The CDR3 has 15 residues. The V end was cut by 6 bases, the J end by 3 bases, with 15 bases between. Germline V gene lookup returns CDR1 MNHEY and CDR2 SMNVEV (reference sequence).

The chain is built from TRBV5-4 and TRBJ2-6; D remains unclear. The CDR3 extends over 16 amino acids. With 2 bases removed from V and 2 bases from J, the gap between germline ends came to 11 bases. The V gene's germline CDR1 is SGHNT and CDR2 YYREEE (reference sequence). CDR3 coding DNA: TGTGCCAGCAGCTTCCCCCTTTATCCTGGGGCCAACGTCCTGACTTTC. Its protein is CASSFPLYPGANVLTF.

The genes are TRBV19 and TRBJ1-5; D gene ambiguous. V was clipped by 10 bases and J by 1 base, with 14 bases between them. CDR3 size: 14 residues. Looked up from germline, CDR1 is LNHDA and CDR2 is SQIVND (reference sequence). CDR3: CATNLARSNQPQHF. CDR3 coding DNA: TGTGCCACAAATCTGGCCAGAAGCAATCAGCCCCAGCATTTT.